The 23 T cell receptor beta chains reported below all come from one sample, sequenced in a study of T cell repertoires in cytomegalovirus infection (dated by TCRdb to between 2018 and 2020). Their target antigens are unknown. The reads were generated on an Illumina HiSeq 1500. TCRdb took the public reads, trimmed them with fastp at Q25, ran MiXCR for clone calling and kept in-frame beta chains. Entries are consolidated by CDR3 protein sequence, retaining the most common genes and DNA. The table for this sample lists a few hundred thousand distinct CDR3 sequences; more than 30% of them were counted only once. The ten top clones hold 15% to 20% of the sample. What the treatment or condition label conveys for this sample: in vitro stimulation with specific CMV peptide epitopes to enrich CMV-specific T cells. Sequences were derived from cultured PBMCs, sampled from culture after CMV antigen stimulation. The receptors come from a human donor in good health (CMV status not recorded). Some clones in this sample may be carry-over from other donors' samples.

This clonotype was seen a few times. The gene calls are TRBV12-3 or TRBV12-4 and TRBJ1-1, with D uncertain. This CDR3 contains 15 residues. Trimming left V 11 bases short and J 0 bases short, with 19 bases between. DNA of the CDR3: TGTGCCGGCGCGAGGCTTAGCACGATGAACACTGAAGCTTTCTTT. Encoded protein: CAGARLSTMNTEAFF.

This clonotype has a handful of counts. The CDR3 DNA follows: TGTGCCACCCTAGGACAGGGAGTCACTGAAGCTTTCTTT. It specifies CATLGQGVTEAFF. The rearrangement joins TRBV10-3 to TRBJ1-1, with TRBD1 matching over 8 bases. CDR3 size: 13 residues. CDR1 ENHRY and CDR2 SYGVKD come from the germline V gene. V gave up 10 bases and J gave up 4 bases; unmatched junction bases: 8.

J is TRBJ2-3 and V is TRBV11-2; 11 positions agree with TRBD2. Germline loops: CDR1 SGHAT, CDR2 FQNNGV. The V and J ends lost 3 bases and 8 bases, in that order; junction bases with no gene match: 7. This CDR3 region has 15 residues. The CDR3 DNA reads as TGTGCCAGCAGCTTGACTAGCGGGAATTTTGGTACGCAGTATTTT. This sequence encodes CASSLTSGNFGTQYF. Variable domain in full (rest from reference TRBV11-2 and TRBJ2-3): EAGVAQSPRYKIIEKRQSVAFWCNPISGHATLYWYQQILGQGPKLLIQFQNNGVVDDSQLPKDRFSAERLKGVDSTLKIQPAKLEDSAVYLCASSLTSGNFGTQYFGPGTRLTVL.

The V and J genes are TRBV24-1 and TRBJ2-1; no firm D call. The CDR3 contains 18 residues. Trimming took off 2 bases at V and 4 bases at J, with 20 bases between the two ends. Germline V gives CDR1 KGHDR, CDR2 SFDVKD. As DNA, the CDR3 is TGTGCCACCAGTGATTCAAGGAGTTGGGCAGCAGCTTACAATGAGCAGTTCTTC. Residues: CATSDSRSWAAAYNEQFF.

This clonotype has only a few counts. The CDR3: CASSLKRENIQYF. For the CDR3, the DNA is TGTGCCAGCAGCTTGAAGCGGGAAAACATTCAGTACTTC. This sequence joins TRBV7-2 and TRBJ2-4; D is perhaps TRBD2 (6 bases). The V end lost 3 bases, the J end lost 5 bases, and 8 bases lay between the germline ends. CDR1 is SGHTA, CDR2 FQGNSA, per germline. The CDR3 sequence is 13 residues long.

The chain joins TRBV27 to TRBJ2-1; D unresolved. CDR3 length: 15 amino acids. The germline gives CDR1 MNHEY, CDR2 SMNVEV (reference sequence). Trimming cost V 2 bases and J 9 bases, with 17 bases left between them. CDR3 sequence reads: CASSLKPSSPIEQFF. The CDR3 DNA sequence: TGTGCCAGCAGTTTAAAGCCATCCAGCCCCATTGAGCAGTTCTTC.

DNA of the CDR3: TGTGCCAGTAGGAGCGGGAGAGGAGGAGAGACCCAGTACTTC. Translating it yields CASRSGRGGETQYF. This rearrangement joins TRBV19 to TRBJ2-5; 8 bases map to TRBD2. Germline V lookup: CDR1 LNHDA, CDR2 SQIVND (reference sequence). Trimming removed 6 bases from V and 4 bases from J; junction bases left unmatched: 7. There are 14 residues in the CDR3.

This clonotype was observed a handful of times. The J gene is TRBJ2-3, the V gene TRBV10-1; D is perhaps TRBD2 (5 bases). CDR1 and CDR2 from the germline V gene are WNHNN and SYGVQD (reference sequence). V was trimmed by 0 bases and J by 9 bases, leaving 16 bases between them. The CDR3 length is 15 residues. The DNA of the CDR3 is TGCGCCAGCAGTGAGTCGCGGGCCGGACCCCCCACGCAGTATTTT. Translating it yields CASSESRAGPPTQYF.

This rearrangement joins TRBV5-1 to TRBJ2-7, with 8 bases aligning to TRBD2. The J segment lost 6 bases and the V segment lost 4 bases, leaving 9 bases of the junction unmatched. There are 14 residues in the CDR3. CDR1 and CDR2 (germline): SGHRS, YFSETQ. The CDR3 DNA is TGCGCCAGCAGCCTTAGCGGGATTATTGGCGAGCAGTACTTC. Its protein is CASSLSGIIGEQYF.

This clonotype appeared once. This rearrangement joins TRBV14 to TRBJ1-6; D remains ambiguous. The CDR3 has 14 amino acids. V was cut by 4 bases and J by 6 bases, with 10 bases left in between. In germline, CDR1 is SGHDN, CDR2 FVKESK. The CDR3 loop reads CASSPAWGNSPLHF. The CDR3 region has the DNA TGTGCCAGCAGCCCCGCGTGGGGTAATTCACCCCTCCACTTT.

The chain links TRBV19 to TRBJ2-5; 11 bases fit TRBD2. The CDR3 consists of 16 residues. The V segment lost 4 bases and the J segment 5 bases; nucleotides outside the gene matches: 9. The germline CDR1 and CDR2 sequences are LNHDA and SQIVND (reference sequence). CDR3 in amino acids: CASSTLAGGPWETQYF. CDR3 DNA sequence: TGTGCCAGTAGTACCTTAGCGGGAGGGCCGTGGGAGACCCAGTACTTC.

This clonotype was detected only a few times. V gene TRBV6-1 combines with J gene TRBJ2-1; 14 nucleotides agree with TRBD2. V shed 6 bases, J shed 8 bases, and the junction held 3 bases outside the gene matches. The CDR3 totals 14 residues. In germline, CDR1 is MNHNS, CDR2 SASEGT. CDR3 residues: CASRGTSGSHEQFF. DNA for the CDR3: TGTGCCAGCAGGGGGACTAGCGGGAGTCATGAGCAGTTCTTC.

The chain uses TRBV10-3 and TRBJ2-3; 8 bases fit TRBD2. This CDR3 region has 15 residues. Trimming at V came to 10 bases and at J to 3 bases, leaving 12 bases not matched to a gene. The germline V gene has CDR1 ENHRY and CDR2 SYGVKD. The chain's CDR3 is CATRDFREGTDTQYF. The CDR3 DNA follows: TGTGCCACCCGGGACTTTCGGGAGGGGACAGATACGCAGTATTTT.

This clonotype was detected a few times. The V call is TRBV7-2, the J call TRBJ1-1; TRBD1 is a possible D gene (5 bases). V was pared by 0 bases and J by 14 bases, with 10 bases between. Germline loops: CDR1 SGHTA, CDR2 FQGNSA. The CDR3 is 11 amino acids. The DNA for the CDR3 is TGTGCCAGCAGCTTAGCCAGGGCAGTCTTCTTT. Its protein is CASSLARAVFF.

CDR3 nucleotide sequence: TGCAGTGCTAGAGATGAAGGACTAGCGGGAGGCGAGCAGTACTTC. Residues: CSARDEGLAGGEQYF. The chain combines TRBV20-1 with TRBJ2-7, with 14 positions matching TRBD2. V trimming: 0 bases; J trimming: 6 bases; junction bases outside the gene matches: 4. The CDR3 runs to 15 residues. Looked up from germline, CDR1 is DFQATT and CDR2 is SNEGSKA (reference sequence).

The chain couples TRBV6-5 to TRBJ2-1; 9 nucleotides match TRBD2. This CDR3 has 17 residues. Germline V CDR1 and CDR2: MNHEY, SVGAGI. Trimming removed 2 bases from V and 0 bases from J; junction bases left unmatched: 5. CDR3 sequence reads: CASSYPKAGGSYNEQFF. CDR3 nucleotide sequence: TGTGCCAGCAGTTACCCTAAAGCGGGAGGCTCCTACAATGAGCAGTTCTTC.

The chain has TRBV11-2 and TRBJ2-3; D might be TRBD2 (6 bases). The germline V and J ends were trimmed by 5 bases and 2 bases, with 14 bases remaining between them. The germline V gene encodes CDR1 SGHAT and CDR2 FQNNGV. The CDR3 consists of 15 residues. The CDR3 here is CASSGRGSYTDTQYF. In DNA, the CDR3 is TGTGCCAGCAGCGGCCGGGGGTCATACACAGATACGCAGTATTTT. The full variable domain, in which reference TRBV11-2 and TRBJ2-3 provide the parts outside the CDR3, is EAGVAQSPRYKIIEKRQSVAFWCNPISGHATLYWYQQILGQGPKLLIQFQNNGVVDDSQLPKDRFSAERLKGVDSTLKIQPAKLEDSAVYLCASSGRGSYTDTQYFGPGTRLTVL.

V usage is TRBV11-3 and J usage is TRBJ2-4; perhaps D is TRBD1 or TRBD2 (5 bases each). V lost 5 bases, J lost 1 base, and 9 bases lay in between. The germline V gene has CDR1 SGHNT and CDR2 YENEEA. The CDR3 consists of 14 residues. This chain's CDR3 is CASSGGVAKNIQYF. CDR3 DNA: TGTGCCAGCAGCGGGGGAGTTGCCAAAAACATTCAGTACTTC.

The V and J genes are TRBV20-1 and TRBJ1-2, with 7 bases identical to TRBD1. CDR3 length: 13 residues. The germline V gene encodes CDR1 DFQATT and CDR2 SNEGSKA (reference sequence). V shed 4 bases, J shed 1 base, and the junction held 3 bases outside the gene matches. CDR3 DNA: TGCAGTGCTACAGGGGGATTTAACTATGGCTACACCTTC. This encodes CSATGGFNYGYTF.

This clonotype was detected a few times. The rearrangement uses TRBV6-5 and TRBJ2-3; possibly TRBD2 for D (7 bases). The CDR3 spans 17 residues. The germline V and J ends were trimmed by 0 bases and 1 base, with 14 bases remaining between them. Germline-derived CDR1 and CDR2 are MNHEY and SVGAGI. CDR3 sequence (DNA): TGTGCCAGCAGTTACTCATCCGGGGGGCTAGGCACAGATACGCAGTATTTT. Its protein product is CASSYSSGGLGTDTQYF.

This clonotype was detected ten times or more. The gene calls are TRBV7-8 and TRBJ2-3; D uncertain. The germline V and J ends were trimmed by 6 bases and 9 bases, with 16 bases remaining between them. Germline V CDR1 and CDR2: SGHVS, FQNEAQ. The CDR3 runs to 13 residues. DNA for the CDR3: TGTGCCAGCAGTTCTGGAGCACACAGAACGCAGTATTTT. Protein: CASSSGAHRTQYF.

This clonotype turned up a few times. The chain combines TRBV7-2 with TRBJ2-5; TRBD2 aligns across 11 bases. The germline V gene encodes CDR1 SGHTA and CDR2 FQGNSA. This CDR3 has 15 residues. Unmatched junction bases numbered 6, after V lost 4 bases and J lost 5 bases. As DNA, the CDR3 is TGTGCCAGCAGCTCTAGCGGGAGGTCTTTGGAGACCCAGTACTTC. It translates to CASSSSGRSLETQYF.

V usage is TRBV7-2 and J usage is TRBJ2-5, with D perhaps matching TRBD2 (6 bases). The V end was cut by 5 bases, the J end by 5 bases, with 18 bases between. Germline V lookup: CDR1 SGHTA, CDR2 FQGNSA. The CDR3 sequence is 15 residues long. The CDR3 coding sequence is TGTGCCAGCAGCCAAAGGCCCGGGGGAGCTGAGACCCAGTACTTC. This gives the protein CASSQRPGGAETQYF.